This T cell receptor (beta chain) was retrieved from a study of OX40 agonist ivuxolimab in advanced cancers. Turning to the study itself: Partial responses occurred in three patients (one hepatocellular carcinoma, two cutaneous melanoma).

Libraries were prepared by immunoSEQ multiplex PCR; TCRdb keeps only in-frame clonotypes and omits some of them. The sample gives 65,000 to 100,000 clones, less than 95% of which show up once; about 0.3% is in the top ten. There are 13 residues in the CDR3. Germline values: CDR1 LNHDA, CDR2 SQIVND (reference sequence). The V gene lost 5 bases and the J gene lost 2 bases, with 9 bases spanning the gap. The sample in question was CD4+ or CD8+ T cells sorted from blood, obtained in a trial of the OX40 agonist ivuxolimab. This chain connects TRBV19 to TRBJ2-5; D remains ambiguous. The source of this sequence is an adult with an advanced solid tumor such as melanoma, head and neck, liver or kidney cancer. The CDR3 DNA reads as TGTGCCAGTAGTCTTCTCGCGCAAGAGACCCAGTACTTC. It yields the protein CASSLLAQETQYF.